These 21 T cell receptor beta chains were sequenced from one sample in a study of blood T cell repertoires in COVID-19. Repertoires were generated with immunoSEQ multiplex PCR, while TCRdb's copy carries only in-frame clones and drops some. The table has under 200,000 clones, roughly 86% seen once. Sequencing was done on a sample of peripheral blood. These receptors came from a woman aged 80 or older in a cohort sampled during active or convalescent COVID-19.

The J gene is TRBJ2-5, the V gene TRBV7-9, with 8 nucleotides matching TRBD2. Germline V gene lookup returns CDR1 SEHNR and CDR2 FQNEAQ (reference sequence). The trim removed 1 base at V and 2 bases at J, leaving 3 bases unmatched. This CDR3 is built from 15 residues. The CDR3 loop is CASSLGGGGQETQYF. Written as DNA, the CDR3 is TGTGCCAGCAGCTTAGGAGGCGGGGGGCAAGAGACCCAGTACTTC.

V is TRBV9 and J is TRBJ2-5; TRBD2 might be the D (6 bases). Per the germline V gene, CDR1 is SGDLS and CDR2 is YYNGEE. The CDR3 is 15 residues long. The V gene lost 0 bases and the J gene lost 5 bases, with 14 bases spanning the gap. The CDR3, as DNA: TGTGCCAGCAGCGTAGGCCACGGGGGAACGGAGACCCAGTACTTC. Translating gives CASSVGHGGTETQYF.

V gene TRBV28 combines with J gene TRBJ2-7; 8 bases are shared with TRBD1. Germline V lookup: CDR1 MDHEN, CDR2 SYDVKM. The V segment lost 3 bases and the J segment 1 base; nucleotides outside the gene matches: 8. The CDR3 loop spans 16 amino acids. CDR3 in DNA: TGTGCCAGCAGTTTGTACCGGGACAGGCCTTCCTACGAGCAGTACTTC. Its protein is CASSLYRDRPSYEQYF.

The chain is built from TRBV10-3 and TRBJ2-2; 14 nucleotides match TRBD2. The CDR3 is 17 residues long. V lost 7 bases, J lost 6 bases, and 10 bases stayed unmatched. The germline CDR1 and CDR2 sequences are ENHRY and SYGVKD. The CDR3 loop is CAIKPGLAGVGSGELFF. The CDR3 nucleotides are TGTGCCATCAAACCGGGACTAGCGGGAGTCGGGTCCGGGGAGCTGTTTTTT.

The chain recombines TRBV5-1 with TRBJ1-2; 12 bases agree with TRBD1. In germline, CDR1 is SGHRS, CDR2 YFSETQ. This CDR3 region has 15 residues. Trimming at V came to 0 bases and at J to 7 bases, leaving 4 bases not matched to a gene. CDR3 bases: TGCGCCAGCAGCTTGGCGGGACAGGGGGCAGGTGGCTACACCTTC. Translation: CASSLAGQGAGGYTF.

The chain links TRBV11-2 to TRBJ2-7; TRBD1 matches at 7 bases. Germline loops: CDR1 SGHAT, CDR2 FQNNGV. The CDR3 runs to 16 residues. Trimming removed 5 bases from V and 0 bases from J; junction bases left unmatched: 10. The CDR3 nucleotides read TGTGCCAGCAGCGACAGGGCGCTGTTATACTCCTACGAGCAGTACTTC. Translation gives CASSDRALLYSYEQYF.

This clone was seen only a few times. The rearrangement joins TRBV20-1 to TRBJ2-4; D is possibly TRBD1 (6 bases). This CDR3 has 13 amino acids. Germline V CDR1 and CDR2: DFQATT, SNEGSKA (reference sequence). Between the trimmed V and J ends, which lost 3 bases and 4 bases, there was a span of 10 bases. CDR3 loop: CSASRGNKNIQYF. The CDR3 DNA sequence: TGCAGTGCTAGTAGGGGGAATAAAAACATTCAGTACTTC.

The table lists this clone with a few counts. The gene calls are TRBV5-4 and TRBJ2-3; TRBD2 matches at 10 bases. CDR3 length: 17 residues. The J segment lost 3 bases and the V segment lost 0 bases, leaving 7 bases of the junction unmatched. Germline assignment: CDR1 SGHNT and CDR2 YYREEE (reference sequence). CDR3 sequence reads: CASSLASSGRGTDTQYF. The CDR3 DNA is TGTGCCAGCAGCTTGGCCTCCAGCGGGAGGGGTACAGATACGCAGTATTTT.

The CDR3 DNA follows: TGTGCCACCAGCAGATCCCCCGGGACAAGTGGGACCCAGTACTTC. It yields the protein CATSRSPGTSGTQYF. This chain connects TRBV15 to TRBJ2-5; D may be TRBD1 (6 bases). The CDR3 covers 15 residues. CDR1 is LNHNV, CDR2 YYDKDF, per germline (reference sequence). Trimming pared 2 bases from V and 7 bases from J, leaving 17 bases between.

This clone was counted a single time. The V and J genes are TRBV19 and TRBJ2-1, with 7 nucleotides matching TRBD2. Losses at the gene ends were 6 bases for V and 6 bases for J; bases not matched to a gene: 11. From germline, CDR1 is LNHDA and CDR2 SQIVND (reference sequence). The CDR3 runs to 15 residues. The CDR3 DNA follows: TGTGCCAGTAGACTCGCGGGGGATCGCGGCAATGAGCAGTTCTTC. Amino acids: CASRLAGDRGNEQFF.

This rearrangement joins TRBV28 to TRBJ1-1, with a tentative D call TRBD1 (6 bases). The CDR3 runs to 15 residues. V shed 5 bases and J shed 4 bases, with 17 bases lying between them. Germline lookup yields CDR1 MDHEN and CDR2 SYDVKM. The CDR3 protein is CASSQFDQGSTEAFF. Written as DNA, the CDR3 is TGTGCCAGCAGTCAGTTCGACCAGGGGAGCACTGAAGCTTTCTTT. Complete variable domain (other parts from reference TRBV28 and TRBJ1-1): DVKVTQSSRYLVKRTGEKVFLECVQDMDHENMFWYRQDPGLGLRLIYFSYDVKMKEKGDIPEGYSVSREKKERFSLILESASTNQTSMYLCASSQFDQGSTEAFFGQGTRLTVV.

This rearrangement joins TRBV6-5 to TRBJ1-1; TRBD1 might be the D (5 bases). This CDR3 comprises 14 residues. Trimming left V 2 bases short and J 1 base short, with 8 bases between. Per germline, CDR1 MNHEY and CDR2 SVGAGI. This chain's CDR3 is CASSYTGENTEAFF. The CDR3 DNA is TGTGCCAGCAGTTACACGGGGGAGAACACTGAAGCTTTCTTT.

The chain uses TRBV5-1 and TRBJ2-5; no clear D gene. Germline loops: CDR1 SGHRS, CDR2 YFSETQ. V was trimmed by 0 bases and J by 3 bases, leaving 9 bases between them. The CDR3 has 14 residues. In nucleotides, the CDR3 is TGCGCCAGCAGCTTGGTCCGTACAAAAGAGACCCAGTACTTC. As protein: CASSLVRTKETQYF.

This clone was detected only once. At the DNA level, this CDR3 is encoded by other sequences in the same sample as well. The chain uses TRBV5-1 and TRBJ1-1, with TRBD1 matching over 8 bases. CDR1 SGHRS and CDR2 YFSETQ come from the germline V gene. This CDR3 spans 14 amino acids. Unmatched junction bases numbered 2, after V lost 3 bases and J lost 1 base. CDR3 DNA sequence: TGCGCCAGCAGCTCGGGGACAGGGAACACTGAAGCTTTCTTT. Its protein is CASSSGTGNTEAFF.

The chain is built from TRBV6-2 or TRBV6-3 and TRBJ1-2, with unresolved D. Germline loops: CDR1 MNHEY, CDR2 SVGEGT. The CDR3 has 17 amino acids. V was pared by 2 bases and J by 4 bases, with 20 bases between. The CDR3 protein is CASSYHDKFDMGYGYTF. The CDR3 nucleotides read TGTGCCAGCAGTTACCACGACAAGTTTGATATGGGCTATGGCTACACCTTC.

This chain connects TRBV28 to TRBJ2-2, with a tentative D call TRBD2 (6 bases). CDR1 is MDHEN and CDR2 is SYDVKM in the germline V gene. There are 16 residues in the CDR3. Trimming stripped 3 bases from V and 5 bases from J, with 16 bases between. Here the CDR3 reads CASSFSGVPNTGELFF. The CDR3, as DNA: TGTGCCAGCAGTTTTTCGGGGGTTCCCAATACCGGGGAGCTGTTTTTT.

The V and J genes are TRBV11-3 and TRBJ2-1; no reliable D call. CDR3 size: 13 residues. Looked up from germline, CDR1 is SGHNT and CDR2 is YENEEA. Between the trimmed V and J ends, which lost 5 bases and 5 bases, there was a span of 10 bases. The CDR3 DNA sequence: TGTGCCAGCAGCCGGTCCGAGGACAATGAGCAGTTCTTC. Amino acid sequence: CASSRSEDNEQFF.

DNA of the CDR3: TGTGCTAGTGGACCAGCCGGAGGAGAGACCCAGTACTTC. Translation gives CASGPAGGETQYF. The chain employs TRBV12-5 and TRBJ2-5, with D maybe TRBD2 (5 bases). This CDR3 has 13 amino acids. The V gene's germline CDR1 is LGHNT and CDR2 FRNRAP. V lost 6 bases and J 4 bases, leaving 12 bases between the germline ends. The whole variable domain, filled in from reference TRBV12-5 and TRBJ2-5, reads DARVTQTPRHKVTEMGQEVTMRCQPILGHNTVFWYRQTMMQGLELLAYFRNRAPLDDSGMPKDRFSAEMPDATLATLKIQPSEPRDSAVYFCASGPAGGETQYFGPGTRLLVL.

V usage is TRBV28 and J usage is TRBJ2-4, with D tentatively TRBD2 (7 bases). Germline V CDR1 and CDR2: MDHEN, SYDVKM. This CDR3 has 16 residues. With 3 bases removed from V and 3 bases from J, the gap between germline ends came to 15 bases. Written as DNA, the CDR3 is TGTGCCAGCAGTTTTTGGGGGGGCTCAGGCAAAAACATTCAGTACTTC. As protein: CASSFWGGSGKNIQYF.

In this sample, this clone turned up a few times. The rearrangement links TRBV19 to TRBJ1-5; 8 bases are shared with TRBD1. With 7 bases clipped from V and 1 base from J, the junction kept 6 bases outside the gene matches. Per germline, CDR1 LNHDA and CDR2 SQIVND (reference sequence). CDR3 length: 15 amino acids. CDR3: CASITTGASNQPQHF. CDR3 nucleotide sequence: TGTGCCAGTATTACGACAGGGGCCAGCAATCAGCCCCAGCATTTT.

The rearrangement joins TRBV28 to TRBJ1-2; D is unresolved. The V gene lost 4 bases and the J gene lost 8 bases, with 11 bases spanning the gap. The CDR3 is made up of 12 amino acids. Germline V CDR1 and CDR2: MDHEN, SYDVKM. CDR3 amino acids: CASSSTERGYTF. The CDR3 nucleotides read TGTGCCAGCAGTTCCACCGAGAGGGGCTACACCTTC.